The T cell receptor (beta chain) described here comes from a study of brain T cells in children with intractable seizures. Of note for this clone: Its antigen is unidentified.

Notes on the study in general: Only CDR3 sequence similarity suggested viral specificity, without known HCMV serostatus. Absence of clones before surgery may stem from lower sequencing depth.

Only in-frame clones appear in the TCRdb table, and some are missing; sequencing was by immunoSEQ multiplex PCR. The profile shows approximately 330,000 clones, 85% to 95% of them singletons. The sample's time point: blood from clinic visit 5 months post-surgery; TSC patient then seizure free. Only cases whose brain tissue showed the highest T cell transcript signatures were sequenced. Patients received at least one anti-epileptic drug before surgery. The receptor comes from a boy under three years old with tuberous sclerosis and intractable seizures. The specimen comprised peripheral blood, sampled roughly 5 months after surgery.

CDR3 DNA: TGTGCCAGCAGCTTGGACAACCAAGCTAACTATGGCTACACCTTC. This translates into CASSLDNQANYGYTF. The V and J genes are TRBV7-2 and TRBJ1-2; D is perhaps TRBD1 (5 bases). The CDR3 extends over 15 amino acids. Per the germline V gene, CDR1 is SGHTA and CDR2 is FQGNSA. The ends were cut back, 3 bases at V and 0 bases at J, with 11 bases in the middle.